These 3 T cell receptor beta chains share one sample of origin, sequenced in a study of beta chain features in type 1 diabetes. No antigen is known for these receptors. The study reverse transcribed the entire isolated RNA, so it sequenced expressed TCRB transcripts. TCRdb's table, derived via immunoSEQ multiplex PCR, lists solely in-frame clones and lacks some. This sample has about 170,000 clones; almost 8% occur once, and the top ten carry 0.5%. Study-wide results and limits: TCRB CDR3s were moderately but significantly shorter in Type 1 diabetes patients in all four CD4+ subsets.

Sequenced sample: central memory CD4+ T cells from blood. These receptor sequences come from a man aged 18 to 29 with type 1 diabetes.

Only a few counts were recorded for this clone. This chain links TRBV7-2 with TRBJ1-2; 9 nucleotides agree with TRBD1. The CDR3 runs 16 residues. Trimming at V came to 3 bases and at J to 2 bases, leaving 7 bases not matched to a gene. In germline, CDR1 is SGHTA, CDR2 FQGNSA. The CDR3 DNA follows: TGTGCCAGCAGCTTTATGACAGGGGGAGGGAACTATGGCTACACCTTC. Translation: CASSFMTGGGNYGYTF.

The chain carries TRBV30 and TRBJ2-4; D possibly corresponds to TRBD1 (6 bases). CDR3 length: 18 residues. CDR1 is GTSNPN, CDR2 SVGIG, per germline (reference sequence). The ends were cut back, 2 bases at V and 0 bases at J, with 20 bases in the middle. Here the CDR3 DNA reads TGTGCCTGGAGTAGGAGAATGCGGCAGGGGTTAGCCAAAAACATTCAGTACTTC. As protein: CAWSRRMRQGLAKNIQYF.

The chain recombines TRBV25-1 with TRBJ1-3; the D gene is possibly TRBD1 (5 bases). Per germline, CDR1 MGHDK and CDR2 SYGVNS. Trimming pared 2 bases from V and 7 bases from J, leaving 18 bases between. This CDR3 is 16 amino acids long. The CDR3 coding sequence is TGTGCCAGCAGTGAACATCCCGGGACTTCCAGGAACACCATATATTTT. Encoded protein: CASSEHPGTSRNTIYF.